This TCR beta chain was obtained from a study of blood T cell repertoires in COVID-19. Data came from immunoSEQ multiplex PCR; TCRdb stores just in-frame clones and leaves some out. The sample lists tens of thousands of clones, 70% to 90% seen once, with around 2.9% in the top ten. The receptor was derived from a man aged 50 or older with COVID-19, enrolled during active disease. What was sequenced was peripheral blood.

CDR3: CASSDPGTGGIDGYTF. For the CDR3, the DNA is TGTGCCAGCAGTGACCCCGGGACAGGGGGGATCGATGGCTACACCTTC. The chain joins TRBV25-1 to TRBJ1-2; 11 nucleotides line up with TRBD1. The CDR3 extends over 16 amino acids. The V and J ends lost 3 bases and 6 bases, in that order; junction bases with no gene match: 9. CDR1 and CDR2 from the germline V gene are MGHDK and SYGVNS.